In its sample, the clone carrying this T cell receptor (beta chain) was seen many times. Its target is unknown. Arm-PCR of CDR3 regions and iRepertoire HTBI primers were the basis on which TCR beta libraries were built. MiXCR was run by TCRdb on the multiplex PCR reads, yielding one entry per CDR3 protein. Of about 470,000 distinct CDR3 sequences detected, around 15% appear once; the ten largest clones hold 10% to 15%. Germline V gives CDR1 SGHAT, CDR2 FQDESV (reference sequence). The V end was cut by 5 bases, the J end by 5 bases, with 13 bases between. This CDR3 is built from 13 residues. This sample was included in a study of regulatory T cells in long-lasting Graves disease. Time point defined: newly diagnosed GD, antithyroid drugs for less than 3 months. PBMCs were the source of the RNA used for TCR sequencing. Study conclusions and caveats: Persistent disease showed a preference for TRBV28, TRBJ1-2 and TRBJ2-5.

Another study also made use of these data, one on T cells in Graves' hyperthyroidism and ophthalmopathy. That report adds: First-round RT-PCR of the TCR CDR3 relied on the HTBI primer set. Blood samples included most of the expanded thyroid clonotypes exceeding 0.001.

The chain employs TRBV11-1 and TRBJ2-7; D unresolved. The source was peripheral blood mononuclear cells (PBMCs), collected at new diagnosis, from a patient treated with antithyroid drugs. This clonotype was obtained from a man aged 40-49 years with Graves disease. CDR3 loop: CASSRKNRDEQYF. CDR3 bases: TGTGCCAGCAGCCGAAAAAATCGGGACGAGCAGTACTTC. Full variable domain (rest looked up from reference TRBV11-1 and TRBJ2-7): EAEVAQSPRYKITEKSQAVAFWCDPISGHATLYWYRQILGQGPELLVQFQDESVVDDSQLPKDRFSAERLKGVDSTLKIQPAELGDSAMYLCASSRKNRDEQYFGPGTRLTVT.